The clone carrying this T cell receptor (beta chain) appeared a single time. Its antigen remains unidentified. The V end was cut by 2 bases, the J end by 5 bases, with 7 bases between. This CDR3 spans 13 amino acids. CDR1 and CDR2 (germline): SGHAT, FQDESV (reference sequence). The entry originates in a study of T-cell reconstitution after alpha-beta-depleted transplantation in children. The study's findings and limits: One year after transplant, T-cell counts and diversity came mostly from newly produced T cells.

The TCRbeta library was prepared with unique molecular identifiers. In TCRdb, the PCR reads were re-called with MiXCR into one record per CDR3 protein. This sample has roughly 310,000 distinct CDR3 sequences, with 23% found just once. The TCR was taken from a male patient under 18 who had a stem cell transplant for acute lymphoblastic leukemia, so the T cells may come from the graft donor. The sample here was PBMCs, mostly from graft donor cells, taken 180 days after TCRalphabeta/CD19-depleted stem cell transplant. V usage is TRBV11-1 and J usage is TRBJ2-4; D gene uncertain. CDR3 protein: CASSLLGQNIQYF. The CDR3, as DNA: TGTGCCAGCAGCTTATTGGGCCAAAACATTCAGTACTTC. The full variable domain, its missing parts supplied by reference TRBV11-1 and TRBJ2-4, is EAEVAQSPRYKITEKSQAVAFWCDPISGHATLYWYRQILGQGPELLVQFQDESVVDDSQLPKDRFSAERLKGVDSTLKIQPAELGDSAMYLCASSLLGQNIQYFGAGTRLSVL.